These T cell receptor beta chains were read from a single sample in a study of cytomegalovirus exposure and HLA in healthy donors. Clones were sequenced by immunoSEQ multiplex PCR, and TCRdb holds only the in-frame ones, with some missing. The data contain some 74,000 clones, 60% to 85% of them seen just once; the ten biggest clones take up about 1.1%. The sample comprised PBMCs. These receptors were obtained from a male donor in good health and CMV-seronegative. Both conserved end residues are trimmed from each CDR3. The D gene is left open where the match is weak.

d_call cdr3_length v_call cdr3_aa
TRBD2 12 TRBV30 AWSSGMAYNEQF
TRBD1 10 TRBV28 ASIRGQGTQY
NA 10 TRBV7-9 SSSLLGGELF
NA 13 TRBV6-1 ASREDDRSYQPQN
TRBD1 11 TRBV9 ASGTGGHGELF
NA 11 TRBV27 ASRSGGENTIY
TRBD1 13 TRBV6-5 ASSVRDRAAYGYT
TRBD1 13 TRBV6-6 ASITGGYSGNTIY
TRBD2 15 TRBV6-1 ASSEELAGGSTDTQY
NA 11 TRBV5-6 ASSHERTDGYT
NA 14 TRBV10-2 ASFFWGPNNYNEQF
NA 12 TRBV6-6 ASSTLSGANVLT
TRBD1 14 TRBV2 ASSVTGTGYGNTIY
NA 12 TRBV6-1 ASSEMPGETEAF
NA 14 TRBV5-1 ASSLRQFQGPYEQY
TRBD1 10 TRBV7-9 SSSSTGDEQY
TRBD1 12 TRBV5-5 ASSVQGAPEKLF
TRBD2 12 TRBV28 ASNPGTSNSIQY
NA 14 TRBV4-1 ASSQDHFPMNTEAF
NA 10 TRBV5-1 ASSLPSYEQY
TRBD1 14 TRBV19 ASSLRTSGTVNEAF
NA 16 TRBV5-1 ASFYGGAWDTSTDTQY
NA 14 TRBV10-3 AISESTRGRNQPQH
TRBD1 11 TRBV5-1 ASSGDRLNEQF
TRBD1 11 TRBV28 ASSYLQGHEQY
NA 13 TRBV18 ASSPPGAKGTEAF
NA 10 TRBV6-5 ASSYGGYGYT
NA 12 TRBV5-4 ASSFQGNQETQY
TRBD2 11 TRBV29-1 SVAGTSQETQY
NA 12 TRBV6-5 ASSYPGTHNEQF
NA 12 TRBV11-3 ASSLAGATDTQY
TRBD1 14 TRBV6-5 ASSYGGQSSGNTIY
TRBD1 13 TRBV6-1 ASRLTTGTNTEAF
NA 12 TRBV5-1 ASSLRTENTEAF
NA 11 TRBV5-1 ASSLSHQNEQY
TRBD2 14 TRBV28 ASSPSSGGLYNEQF
NA 14 TRBV5-4 ASSLSLADFINEAF
TRBD2 13 TRBV18 ASSMSGGGQETQY
NA 14 TRBV5-6 ASNARGTAHTGELF
TRBD1 13 TRBV27 ARRDRPPGTYEQY
NA 10 TRBV28 ASFSHTDTQY
NA 11 TRBV6-5 ASSPAAGETQY
TRBD2 20 TRBV27 ASSLKVVQREGLTSSTGELF
TRBD1 11 TRBV15 ATSRGDRAGYP
NA 11 TRBV28 ASSFGGLGEQY
NA 12 TRBV27 ASSGWSGANVLT
NA 10 TRBV11-3 ASSKGETGQY
TRBD1 12 TRBV30 ACEVQGGRYGYT
TRBD2 16 TRBV7-9 ASSSRASGSHMSYEQY
NA 12 TRBV4-3 ASSQGWANQPQH
NA 11 TRBV18 ASSPQTGYGYT
TRBD1 10 TRBV7-9 ASSPWTGAQY
NA 10 TRBV10-3 AISGRNGEAF
TRBD1 11 TRBV6-1 ASRQGAYNEQF
NA 11 TRBV4-3 ASSQEARGGYT
NA 10 TRBV5-4 ASSLEGYEQY
NA 11 TRBV6-5 AIGNRFGEKLF